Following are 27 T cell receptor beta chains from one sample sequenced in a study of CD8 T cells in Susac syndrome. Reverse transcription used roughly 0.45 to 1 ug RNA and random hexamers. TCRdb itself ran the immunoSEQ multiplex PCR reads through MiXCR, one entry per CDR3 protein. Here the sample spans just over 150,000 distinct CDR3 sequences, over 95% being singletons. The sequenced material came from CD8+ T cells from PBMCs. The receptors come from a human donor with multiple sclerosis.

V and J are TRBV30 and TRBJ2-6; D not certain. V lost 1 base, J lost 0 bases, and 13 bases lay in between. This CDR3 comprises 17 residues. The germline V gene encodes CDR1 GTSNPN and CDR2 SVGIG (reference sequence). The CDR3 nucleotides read TGTGCCTGGAGTGGGACGGCAAAACCCTCTGGGGCCAACGTCCTGACTTTC. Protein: CAWSGTAKPSGANVLTF.

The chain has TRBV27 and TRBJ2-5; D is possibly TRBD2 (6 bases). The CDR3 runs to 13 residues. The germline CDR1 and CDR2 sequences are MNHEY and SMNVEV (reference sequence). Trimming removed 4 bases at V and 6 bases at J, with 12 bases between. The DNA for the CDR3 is TGTGCCAGCAGTTCGGCGGGGCATAAGACCCAGTACTTC. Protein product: CASSSAGHKTQYF.

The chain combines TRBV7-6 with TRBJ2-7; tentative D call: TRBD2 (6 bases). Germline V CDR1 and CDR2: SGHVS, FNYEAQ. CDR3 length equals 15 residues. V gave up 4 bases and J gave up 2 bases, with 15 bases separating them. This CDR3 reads CASSSPSGVAYEQYF. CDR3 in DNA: TGTGCCAGCAGCTCCCCCTCGGGAGTCGCCTACGAGCAGTACTTC.

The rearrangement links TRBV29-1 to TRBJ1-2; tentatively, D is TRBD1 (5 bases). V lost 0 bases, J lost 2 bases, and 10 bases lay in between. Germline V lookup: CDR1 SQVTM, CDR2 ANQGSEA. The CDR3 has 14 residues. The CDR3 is CSVEDPAGNYGYTF. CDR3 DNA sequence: TGCAGCGTTGAAGATCCGGCAGGGAACTATGGCTACACCTTC. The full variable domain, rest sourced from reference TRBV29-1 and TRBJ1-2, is SAVISQKPSRDICQRGTSLTIQCQVDSQVTMMFWYRQQPGQSLTLIATANQGSEATYESGFVIDKFPISRPNLTFSTLTVSNMSPEDSSIYLCSVEDPAGNYGYTFGSGTRLTVV.

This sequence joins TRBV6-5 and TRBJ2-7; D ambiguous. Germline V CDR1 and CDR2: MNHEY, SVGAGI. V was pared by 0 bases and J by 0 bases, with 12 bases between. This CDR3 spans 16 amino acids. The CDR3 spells CASSYSVGRSSYEQYV. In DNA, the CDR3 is TGTGCCAGCAGTTACTCTGTGGGCCGCAGCTCCTACGAGCAGTACGTC.

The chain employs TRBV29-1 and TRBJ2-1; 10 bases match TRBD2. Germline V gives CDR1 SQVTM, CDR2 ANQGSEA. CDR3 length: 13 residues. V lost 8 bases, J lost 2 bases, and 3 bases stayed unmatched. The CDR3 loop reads CSTGLATYNEQFF. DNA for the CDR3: TGCAGCACGGGACTAGCGACCTACAATGAGCAGTTCTTC.

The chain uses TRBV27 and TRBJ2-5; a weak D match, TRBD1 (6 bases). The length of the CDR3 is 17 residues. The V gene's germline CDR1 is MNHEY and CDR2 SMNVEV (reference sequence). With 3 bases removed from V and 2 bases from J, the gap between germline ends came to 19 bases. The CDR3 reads CASSLGNGDKTQETQYF. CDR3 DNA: TGTGCCAGCAGTTTGGGTAATGGGGACAAGACACAAGAGACCCAGTACTTC.

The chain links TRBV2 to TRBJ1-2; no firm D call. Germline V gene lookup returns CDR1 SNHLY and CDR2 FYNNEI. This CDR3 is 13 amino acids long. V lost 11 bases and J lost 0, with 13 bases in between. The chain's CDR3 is CASTTRANYGYTF. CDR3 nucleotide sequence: TGTGCCTCTACGACACGGGCTAACTATGGCTACACCTTC.

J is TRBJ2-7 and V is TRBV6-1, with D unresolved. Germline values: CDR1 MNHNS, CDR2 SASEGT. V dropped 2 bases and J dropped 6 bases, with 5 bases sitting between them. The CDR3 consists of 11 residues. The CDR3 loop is CASSEFGEQYV. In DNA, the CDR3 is TGTGCCAGCAGTGAATTTGGCGAGCAGTACGTC.

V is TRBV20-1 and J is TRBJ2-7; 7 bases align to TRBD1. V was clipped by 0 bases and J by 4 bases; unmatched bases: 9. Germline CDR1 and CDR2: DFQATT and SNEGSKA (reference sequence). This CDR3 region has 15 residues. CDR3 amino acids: CSARDRTAGGYEQYF. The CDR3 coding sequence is TGCAGTGCTAGAGATCGTACGGCAGGGGGTTACGAGCAGTACTTC.

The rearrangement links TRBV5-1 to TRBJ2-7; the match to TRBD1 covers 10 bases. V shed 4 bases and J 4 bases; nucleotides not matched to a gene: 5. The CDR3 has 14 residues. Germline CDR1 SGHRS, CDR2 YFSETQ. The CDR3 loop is CASSPTGGWYEQYF. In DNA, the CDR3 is TGCGCCAGCAGCCCGACAGGGGGCTGGTACGAGCAGTACTTC. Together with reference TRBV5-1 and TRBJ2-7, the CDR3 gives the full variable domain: KAGVTQTPRYLIKTRGQQVTLSCSPISGHRSVSWYQQTPGQGLQFLFEYFSETQRNKGNFPGRFSGRQFSNSRSEMNVSTLELGDSALYLCASSPTGGWYEQYFGPGTRLTVT.

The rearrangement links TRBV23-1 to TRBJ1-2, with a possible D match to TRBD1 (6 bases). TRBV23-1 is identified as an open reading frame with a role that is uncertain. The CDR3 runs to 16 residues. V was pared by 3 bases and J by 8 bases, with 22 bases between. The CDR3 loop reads CASSHRGRLRARGYTF. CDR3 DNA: TGCGCCAGCAGTCACCGGGGGCGGTTGAGGGCGAGAGGCTACACCTTC.

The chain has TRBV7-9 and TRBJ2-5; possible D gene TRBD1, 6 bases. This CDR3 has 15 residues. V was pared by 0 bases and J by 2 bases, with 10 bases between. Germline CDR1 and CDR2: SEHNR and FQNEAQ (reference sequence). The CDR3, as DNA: TGTGCCAGCAGCTTAGCCCCCAGGGGTCAAGAGACCCAGTACTTC. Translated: CASSLAPRGQETQYF.

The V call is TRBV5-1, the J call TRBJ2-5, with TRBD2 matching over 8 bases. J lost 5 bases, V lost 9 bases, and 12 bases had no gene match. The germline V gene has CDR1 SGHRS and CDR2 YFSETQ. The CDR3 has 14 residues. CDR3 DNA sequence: TGCGCCACCAAAGCCGGACTAGCCGTTGAGACCCAGTACTTC. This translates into CATKAGLAVETQYF.

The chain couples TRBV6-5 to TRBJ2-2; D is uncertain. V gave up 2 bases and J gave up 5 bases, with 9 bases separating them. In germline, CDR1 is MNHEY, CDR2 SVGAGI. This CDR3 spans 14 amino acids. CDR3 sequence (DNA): TGTGCCAGCAGTTACGGTGCATGGACCGGGGAGCTGTTTTTT. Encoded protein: CASSYGAWTGELFF.

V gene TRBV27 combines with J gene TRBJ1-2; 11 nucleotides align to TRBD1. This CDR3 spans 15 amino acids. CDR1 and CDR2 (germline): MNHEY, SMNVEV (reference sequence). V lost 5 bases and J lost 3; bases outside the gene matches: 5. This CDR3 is CASSPRTGGYYGYTF. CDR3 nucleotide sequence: TGTGCCAGCAGTCCCCGGACAGGGGGCTACTATGGCTACACCTTC.

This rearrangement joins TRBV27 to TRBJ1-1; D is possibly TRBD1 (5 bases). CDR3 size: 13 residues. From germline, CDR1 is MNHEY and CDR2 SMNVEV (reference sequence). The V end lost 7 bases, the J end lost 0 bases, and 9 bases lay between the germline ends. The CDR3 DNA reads TGTGCCAGCAAACGGGGCCTGAACACTGAAGCTTTCTTT. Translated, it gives CASKRGLNTEAFF.

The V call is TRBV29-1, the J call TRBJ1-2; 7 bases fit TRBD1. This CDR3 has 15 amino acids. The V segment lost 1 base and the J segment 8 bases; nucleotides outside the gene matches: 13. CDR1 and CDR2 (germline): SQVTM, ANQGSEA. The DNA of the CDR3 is TGCAGCGTTGAAGGACAGACAGGGTTAGGTGGCGGCTACACCTTC. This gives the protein CSVEGQTGLGGGYTF.

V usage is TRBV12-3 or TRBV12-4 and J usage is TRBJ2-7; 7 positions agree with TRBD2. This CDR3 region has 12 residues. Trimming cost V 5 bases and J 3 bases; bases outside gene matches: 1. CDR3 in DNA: TGTGCCAGCAGTCCTAGCGGCTACGAGCAGTACGTC. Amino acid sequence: CASSPSGYEQYV.

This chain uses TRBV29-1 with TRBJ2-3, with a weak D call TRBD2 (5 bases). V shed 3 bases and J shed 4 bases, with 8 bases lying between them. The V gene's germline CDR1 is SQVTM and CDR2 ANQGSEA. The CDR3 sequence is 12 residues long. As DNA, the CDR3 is TGCAGCGTTGATGGACTCGCAGATACGCAGTATTTT. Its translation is CSVDGLADTQYF.

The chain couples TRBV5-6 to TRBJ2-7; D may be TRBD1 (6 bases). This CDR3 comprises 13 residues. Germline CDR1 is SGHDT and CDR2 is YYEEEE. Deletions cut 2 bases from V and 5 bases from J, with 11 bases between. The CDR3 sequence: CASSFPGDDEQYV. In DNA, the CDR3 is TGTGCCAGCAGCTTTCCAGGGGACGACGAGCAGTACGTC.

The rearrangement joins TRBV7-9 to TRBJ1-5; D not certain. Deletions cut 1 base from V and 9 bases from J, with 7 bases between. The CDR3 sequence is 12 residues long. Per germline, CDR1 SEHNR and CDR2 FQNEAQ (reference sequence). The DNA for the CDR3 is TGTGCCAGCAGCTTAGGGCCAGGGCCCCAGCATTTT. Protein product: CASSLGPGPQHF.

The CDR3 region is CSARAGGPTPFYEQYF. In DNA, the CDR3 is TGCAGTGCTAGAGCTGGGGGTCCCACACCTTTCTACGAGCAGTACTTC. The chain joins TRBV20-1 to TRBJ2-7; D possibly uses TRBD1 or TRBD2 (5 bases each). V dropped 1 base and J dropped 3 bases, with 19 bases sitting between them. Germline V gives CDR1 DFQATT, CDR2 SNEGSKA (reference sequence). The CDR3 has 16 amino acids.

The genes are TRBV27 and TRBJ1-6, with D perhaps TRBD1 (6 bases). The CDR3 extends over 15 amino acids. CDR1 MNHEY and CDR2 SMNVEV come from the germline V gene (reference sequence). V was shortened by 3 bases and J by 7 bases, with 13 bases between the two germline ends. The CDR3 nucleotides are TGTGCCAGCAGTTTTCAGGGGATGCGGAATTCACCCCTCCACTTT. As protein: CASSFQGMRNSPLHF.

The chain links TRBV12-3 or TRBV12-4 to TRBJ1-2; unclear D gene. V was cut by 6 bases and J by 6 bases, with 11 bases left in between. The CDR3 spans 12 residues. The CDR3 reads CASSKDTDGYTF. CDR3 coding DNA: TGTGCCAGCAGCAAGGATACCGATGGCTACACCTTC.

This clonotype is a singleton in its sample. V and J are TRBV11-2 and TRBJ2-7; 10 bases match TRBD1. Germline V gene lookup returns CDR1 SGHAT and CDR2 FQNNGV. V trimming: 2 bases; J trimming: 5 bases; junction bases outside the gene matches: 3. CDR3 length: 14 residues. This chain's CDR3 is CASSLRDRGHEQYF. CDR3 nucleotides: TGTGCCAGCAGCTTAAGGGACAGGGGACACGAGCAGTACTTC.

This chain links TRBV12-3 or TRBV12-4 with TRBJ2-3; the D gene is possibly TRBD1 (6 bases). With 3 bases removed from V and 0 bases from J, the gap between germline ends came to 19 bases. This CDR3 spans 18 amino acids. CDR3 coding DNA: TGTGCCAGCAGTTTCGCTAGGTGGGACACAGCTAGCACAGATACGCAGTATTTT. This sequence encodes CASSFARWDTASTDTQYF.